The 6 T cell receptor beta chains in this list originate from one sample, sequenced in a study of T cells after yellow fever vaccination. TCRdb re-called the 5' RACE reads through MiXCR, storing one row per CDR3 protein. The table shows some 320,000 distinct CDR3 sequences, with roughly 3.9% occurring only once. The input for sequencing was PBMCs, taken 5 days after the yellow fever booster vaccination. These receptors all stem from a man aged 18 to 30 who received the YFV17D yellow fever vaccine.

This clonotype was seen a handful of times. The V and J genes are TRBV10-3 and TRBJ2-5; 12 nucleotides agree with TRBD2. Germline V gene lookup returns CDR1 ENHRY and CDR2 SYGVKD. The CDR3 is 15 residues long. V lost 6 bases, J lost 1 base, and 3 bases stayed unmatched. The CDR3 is CAISTSGGIQETQYF. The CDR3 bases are TGTGCCATCAGCACTAGCGGGGGGATCCAAGAGACCCAGTACTTC.

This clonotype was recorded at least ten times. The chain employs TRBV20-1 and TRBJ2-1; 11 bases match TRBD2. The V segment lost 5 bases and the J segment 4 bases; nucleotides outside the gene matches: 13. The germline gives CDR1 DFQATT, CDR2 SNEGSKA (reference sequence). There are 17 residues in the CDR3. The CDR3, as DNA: TGCAGTGCTCGGGGGGCCTCGACTAGCGGGGAATACAATGAGCAGTTCTTC. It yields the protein CSARGASTSGEYNEQFF.

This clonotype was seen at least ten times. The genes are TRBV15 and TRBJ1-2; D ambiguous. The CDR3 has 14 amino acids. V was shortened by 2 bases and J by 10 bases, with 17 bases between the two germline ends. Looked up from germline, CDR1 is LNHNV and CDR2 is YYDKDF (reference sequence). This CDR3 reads CATSRPDGGFPYTF. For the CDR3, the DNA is TGTGCCACCAGCAGACCTGACGGAGGATTCCCCTACACCTTC. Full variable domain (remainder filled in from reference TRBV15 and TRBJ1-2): DAMVIQNPRYQVTQFGKPVTLSCSQTLNHNVMYWYQQKSSQAPKLLFHYYDKDFNNEADTPDNFQSRRPNTSFCFLDIRSPGLGDTAMYLCATSRPDGGFPYTFGSGTRLTVV.

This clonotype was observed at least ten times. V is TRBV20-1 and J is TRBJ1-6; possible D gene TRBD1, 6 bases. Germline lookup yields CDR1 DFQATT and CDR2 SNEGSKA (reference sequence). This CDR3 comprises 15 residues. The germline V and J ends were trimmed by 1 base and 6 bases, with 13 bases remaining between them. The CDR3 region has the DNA TGCAGTGCTAGAGTCCGACAGGCTGGTAATTCACCCCTCCACTTT. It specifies CSARVRQAGNSPLHF.

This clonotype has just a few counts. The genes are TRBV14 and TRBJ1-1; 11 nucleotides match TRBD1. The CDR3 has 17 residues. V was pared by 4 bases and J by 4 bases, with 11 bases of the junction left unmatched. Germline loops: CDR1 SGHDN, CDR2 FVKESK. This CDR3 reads CASSPRRGTGGITEAFF. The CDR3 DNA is TGTGCCAGCAGCCCCCGGAGAGGGACAGGGGGGATCACTGAAGCTTTCTTT.

The CDR3 reads CASSPRHRNTEAFF. As DNA, the CDR3 is TGTGCCAGCAGCCCCAGGCACAGGAACACTGAAGCTTTCTTT. The chain uses TRBV6-2 or TRBV6-3 and TRBJ1-1; no firm D call. Germline V gives CDR1 MNHEY, CDR2 SVGEGT. V dropped 6 bases and J dropped 1 base, with 12 bases sitting between them. The CDR3 totals 14 residues.